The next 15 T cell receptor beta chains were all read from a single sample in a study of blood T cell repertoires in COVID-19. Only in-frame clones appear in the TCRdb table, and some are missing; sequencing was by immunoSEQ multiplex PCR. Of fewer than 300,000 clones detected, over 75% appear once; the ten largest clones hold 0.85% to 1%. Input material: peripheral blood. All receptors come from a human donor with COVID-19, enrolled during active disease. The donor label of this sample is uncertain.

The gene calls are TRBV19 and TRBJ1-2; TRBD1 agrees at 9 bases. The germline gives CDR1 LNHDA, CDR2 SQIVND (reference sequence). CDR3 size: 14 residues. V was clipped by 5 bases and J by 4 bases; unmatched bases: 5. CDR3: CASSRDRAGYGYTF. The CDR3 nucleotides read TGTGCCAGTAGTCGGGACAGGGCTGGCTATGGCTACACCTTC.

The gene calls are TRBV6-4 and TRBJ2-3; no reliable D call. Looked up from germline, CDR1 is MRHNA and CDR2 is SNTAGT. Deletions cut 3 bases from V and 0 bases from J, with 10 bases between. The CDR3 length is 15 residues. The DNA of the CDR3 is TGTGCCAGCAGTGAAGAGCATTCGAGCACAGATACGCAGTATTTT. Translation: CASSEEHSSTDTQYF.

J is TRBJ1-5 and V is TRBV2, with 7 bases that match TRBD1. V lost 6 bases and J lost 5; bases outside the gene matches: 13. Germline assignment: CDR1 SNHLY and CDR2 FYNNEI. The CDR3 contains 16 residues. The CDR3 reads CASSLRQGGRDQPQHF. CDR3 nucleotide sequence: TGTGCCAGCAGCCTCCGGCAGGGGGGAAGAGATCAGCCCCAGCATTTT. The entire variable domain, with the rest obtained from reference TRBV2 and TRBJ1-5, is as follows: EPEVTQTPSHQVTQMGQEVILRCVPISNHLYFYWYRQILGQKVEFLVSFYNNEISEKSEIFDDQFSVERPDGSNFTLKIRSTKLEDSAMYFCASSLRQGGRDQPQHFGDGTRLSIL.

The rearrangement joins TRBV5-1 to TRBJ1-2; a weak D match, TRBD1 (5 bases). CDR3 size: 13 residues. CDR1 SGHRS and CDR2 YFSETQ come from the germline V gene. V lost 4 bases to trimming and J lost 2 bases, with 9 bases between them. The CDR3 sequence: CASSQDINYGYTF. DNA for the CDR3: TGCGCCAGCAGCCAGGACATAAACTATGGCTACACCTTC.

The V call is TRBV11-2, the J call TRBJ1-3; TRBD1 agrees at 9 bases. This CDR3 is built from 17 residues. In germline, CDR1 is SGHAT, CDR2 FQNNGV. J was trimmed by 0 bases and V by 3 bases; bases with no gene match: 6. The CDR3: CASSFSGTGSSGNTIYF. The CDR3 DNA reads TGTGCCAGCAGCTTTTCCGGGACAGGGAGCTCTGGAAACACCATATATTTT.

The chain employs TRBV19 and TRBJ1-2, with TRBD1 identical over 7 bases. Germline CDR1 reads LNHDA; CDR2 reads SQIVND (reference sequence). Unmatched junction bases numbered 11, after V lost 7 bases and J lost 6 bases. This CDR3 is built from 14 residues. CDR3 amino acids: CASTLGTAGDGYTF. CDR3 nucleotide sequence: TGTGCCAGTACTTTAGGGACAGCCGGAGATGGCTACACCTTC.

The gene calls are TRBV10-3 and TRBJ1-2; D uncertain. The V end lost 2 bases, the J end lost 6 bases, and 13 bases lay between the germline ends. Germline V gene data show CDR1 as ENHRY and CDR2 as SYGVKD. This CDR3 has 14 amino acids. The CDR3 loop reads CAISETTSKDGYTF. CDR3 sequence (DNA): TGTGCCATCAGTGAGACTACATCTAAGGATGGCTACACCTTC.

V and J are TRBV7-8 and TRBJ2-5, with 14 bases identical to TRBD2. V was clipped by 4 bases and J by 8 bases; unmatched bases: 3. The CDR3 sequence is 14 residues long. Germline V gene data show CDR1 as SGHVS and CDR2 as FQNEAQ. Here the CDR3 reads CASSSGTSGRTQYF. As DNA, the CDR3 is TGTGCCAGCAGCTCCGGGACTAGCGGGAGAACCCAGTACTTC.

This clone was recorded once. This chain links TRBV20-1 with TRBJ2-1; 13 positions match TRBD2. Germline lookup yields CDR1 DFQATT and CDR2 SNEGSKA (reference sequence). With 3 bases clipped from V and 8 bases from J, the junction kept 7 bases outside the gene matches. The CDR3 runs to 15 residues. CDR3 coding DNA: TGCAGTGCTAGTATCGGGACTAGCGGGACGCATGAGCAGTTCTTC. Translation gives CSASIGTSGTHEQFF.

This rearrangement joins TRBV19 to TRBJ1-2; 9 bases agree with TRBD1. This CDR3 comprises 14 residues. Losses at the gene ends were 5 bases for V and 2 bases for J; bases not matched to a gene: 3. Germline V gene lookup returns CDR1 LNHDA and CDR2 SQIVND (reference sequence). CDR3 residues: CASSVTGGNYGYTF. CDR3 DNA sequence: TGTGCCAGTAGTGTTACAGGGGGCAACTATGGCTACACCTTC.

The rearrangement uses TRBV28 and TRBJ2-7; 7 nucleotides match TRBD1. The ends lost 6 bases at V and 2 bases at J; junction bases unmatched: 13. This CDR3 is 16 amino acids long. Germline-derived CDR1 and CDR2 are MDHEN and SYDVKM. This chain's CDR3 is CASRNIGTATTYEQYF. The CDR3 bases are TGTGCCAGCAGGAATATCGGGACAGCCACAACCTACGAGCAGTACTTC.

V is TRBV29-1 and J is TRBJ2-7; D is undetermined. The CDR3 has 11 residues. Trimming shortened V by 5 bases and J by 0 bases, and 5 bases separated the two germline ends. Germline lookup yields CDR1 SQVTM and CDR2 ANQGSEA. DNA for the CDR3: TGCAGCGTTCTCTCCTCCTACGAGCAGTACTTC. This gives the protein CSVLSSYEQYF.

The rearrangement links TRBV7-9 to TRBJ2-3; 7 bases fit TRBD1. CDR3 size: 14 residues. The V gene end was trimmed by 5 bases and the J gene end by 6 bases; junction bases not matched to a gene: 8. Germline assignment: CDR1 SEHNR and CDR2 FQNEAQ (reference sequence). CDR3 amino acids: CASSPGTGADTQYF. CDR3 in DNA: TGTGCCAGCAGCCCGGGCACAGGGGCGGATACGCAGTATTTT.

The CDR3 sequence is CASSLQGAKDNSPLHF. The CDR3 nucleotides are TGTGCCAGCAGCCTTCAGGGGGCCAAAGATAATTCACCCCTCCACTTT. The gene calls are TRBV7-8 and TRBJ1-6; 8 bases fit TRBD1. CDR1 is SGHVS and CDR2 is FQNEAQ in the germline V gene. There are 16 residues in the CDR3. V dropped 5 bases and J dropped 5; count of bases not matched to a gene: 8.

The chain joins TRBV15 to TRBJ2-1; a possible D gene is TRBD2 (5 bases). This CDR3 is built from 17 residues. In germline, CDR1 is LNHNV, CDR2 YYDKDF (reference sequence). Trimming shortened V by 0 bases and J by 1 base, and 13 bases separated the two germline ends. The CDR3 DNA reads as TGTGCCACCAGCAGAGATATTGCGGGTGCTTCCTACAATGAGCAGTTCTTC. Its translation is CATSRDIAGASYNEQFF.